The 27 T cell receptor beta chains reported below all come from one sample, sequenced in a study of cytomegalovirus exposure and HLA in healthy donors. This PCR relied on a set of 60 Vbeta primers and 13 Jbeta primers. Assay: immunoSEQ multiplex PCR; the TCRdb copy retains only in-frame clones and omits some. This sample carries approximately 280,000 clones, 85% to 90% of them seen once, and the ten largest clones take roughly 2%. The source material was PBMCs. The receptors come from a woman aged 18-35 years in good health and CMV-seronegative.

The J gene is TRBJ1-2, the V gene TRBV18; 9 bases are shared with TRBD1. Germline V gene lookup returns CDR1 KGHSH and CDR2 LQKENI. V shed 5 bases and J 9 bases; nucleotides not matched to a gene: 13. CDR3 length: 15 amino acids. CDR3 sequence (DNA): TGTGCCAGCTCATCTATAGGGGACAGGGCGTTGAGCTACACCTTC. Translated, it gives CASSSIGDRALSYTF.

The chain couples TRBV6-6 to TRBJ2-3, with TRBD2 matching 9 bases. V was clipped by 7 bases and J by 5 bases; unmatched bases: 10. CDR3 length: 15 amino acids. CDR1 is MNHNY and CDR2 is SVGAGI in the germline V gene (reference sequence). CDR3 bases: TGTGCCAGCACCGCGCTAGCGGGAAATGGAGATACGCAGTATTTT. It codes for CASTALAGNGDTQYF.

This chain links TRBV19 with TRBJ1-1; 10 bases are a match to TRBD1. The length of the CDR3 is 16 residues. From germline, CDR1 is LNHDA and CDR2 SQIVND (reference sequence). V lost 5 bases and J lost 4; bases outside the gene matches: 10. CDR3 amino acids: CASSGAGTGVTTEAFF. The CDR3 DNA sequence: TGTGCCAGTAGTGGGGCCGGGACAGGGGTTACCACTGAAGCTTTCTTT.

The V call is TRBV10-2, the J call TRBJ2-5, with TRBD1 as a possible D gene (6 bases). Germline lookup yields CDR1 WSHSY and CDR2 SAAADI. CDR3 length: 14 residues. The V end lost 3 bases, the J end lost 5 bases, and 13 bases lay between the germline ends. The CDR3 region has the DNA TGCGCCAGCAGTGACCACAGGGTTAGGGAGACCCAGTACTTC. This codes for CASSDHRVRETQYF.

This clone has a single count. The chain employs TRBV5-1 and TRBJ2-6, with TRBD1 matching over 7 bases. Germline loops: CDR1 SGHRS, CDR2 YFSETQ. This CDR3 spans 21 amino acids. The trim removed 3 bases at V and 1 base at J, leaving 19 bases unmatched. The CDR3 sequence: CASSSLYRTGHLVSGANVLTF. The CDR3 bases are TGCGCCAGCAGCTCCCTATATCGGACAGGCCACCTAGTATCTGGGGCCAACGTCCTGACTTTC.

The chain employs TRBV7-6 and TRBJ2-1; no firm D call. Trimming cost V 4 bases and J 3 bases, with 10 bases left between them. In germline, CDR1 is SGHVS, CDR2 FNYEAQ. The CDR3 totals 14 residues. The CDR3 loop is CASSSTENYNEQFF. CDR3 nucleotide sequence: TGTGCCAGCAGCTCTACAGAAAACTACAATGAGCAGTTCTTC.

The rearrangement links TRBV5-1 to TRBJ1-6; the D is unclear. The germline gives CDR1 SGHRS, CDR2 YFSETQ. V was clipped by 0 bases and J by 7 bases, with 17 bases between them. The CDR3 runs 17 residues. The CDR3 loop reads CASSLGPAAADNSPLHF. The CDR3, as DNA: TGCGCCAGCAGCTTGGGGCCCGCCGCGGCCGACAATTCACCCCTCCACTTT.

The chain couples TRBV6-6 to TRBJ1-2, with TRBD1 identical over 9 bases. The ends lost 5 bases at V and 2 bases at J; junction bases unmatched: 6. Germline CDR1 is MNHNY and CDR2 is SVGAGI (reference sequence). The CDR3 length is 15 residues. In DNA form, the CDR3 reads TGTGCCAGCAGTAGACAGGGGGAGAGGAACTATGGCTACACCTTC. This codes for CASSRQGERNYGYTF.

J is TRBJ2-1 and V is TRBV27; 9 bases match TRBD1. In germline, CDR1 is MNHEY, CDR2 SMNVEV (reference sequence). The length of the CDR3 is 16 residues. V dropped 4 bases and J dropped 2; count of bases not matched to a gene: 6. In DNA form, the CDR3 reads TGTGCCAGCAGTTCCCAGACAGGGGGGACCTACAATGAGCAGTTCTTC. This encodes CASSSQTGGTYNEQFF.

The chain combines TRBV5-6 with TRBJ1-1, with TRBD1 identical over 7 bases. Germline CDR1 reads SGHDT; CDR2 reads YYEEEE. The CDR3 loop spans 16 amino acids. V gave up 2 bases and J gave up 4 bases; unmatched junction bases: 11. CDR3 nucleotides: TGTGCCAGCAGCTTTTTATACAGGGGCGGCAGCACTGAAGCTTTCTTT. It is translated as CASSFLYRGGSTEAFF.

The chain joins TRBV6-1 to TRBJ1-5; no definite D call. V lost 4 bases, J lost 0 bases, and 10 bases lay in between. In germline, CDR1 is MNHNS, CDR2 SASEGT. The CDR3 has 15 amino acids. The CDR3 is CASSVGQNSNQPQHF. The CDR3 DNA reads TGTGCCAGCAGTGTTGGTCAGAATAGCAATCAGCCCCAGCATTTT.

This clone was seen only once. The V gene is TRBV19, the J gene TRBJ1-4, with 7 bases fitting TRBD1. Losses at the gene ends were 5 bases for V and 6 bases for J; bases not matched to a gene: 12. The CDR3 sequence is 16 residues long. The V gene's germline CDR1 is LNHDA and CDR2 SQIVND (reference sequence). The CDR3 is CASSAWDSRKDEKLFF. For the CDR3, the DNA is TGTGCCAGTAGTGCTTGGGACAGCCGGAAAGATGAAAAACTGTTTTTT.

The rearrangement uses TRBV5-6 and TRBJ1-6; possible D gene TRBD1, 6 bases. The length of the CDR3 is 14 residues. V lost 3 bases and J 10 bases, leaving 14 bases between the germline ends. CDR1 is SGHDT, CDR2 YYEEEE, per germline. CDR3 loop: CASSWRQVDSPLHF. DNA of the CDR3: TGTGCCAGCAGCTGGCGACAGGTCGACTCACCCCTCCACTTT.

The CDR3 nucleotides read TGTGCCAGCAACTCACGGGGGGCTCTCTACGAGCAGTACTTC. It yields the protein CASNSRGALYEQYF. This chain uses TRBV2 with TRBJ2-7, with TRBD2 as a possible D gene (7 bases). Deletions cut 7 bases from V and 3 bases from J, with 16 bases between. Looked up from germline, CDR1 is SNHLY and CDR2 is FYNNEI. The CDR3 totals 14 residues.

The CDR3 region is CASSGGGPEDTQYF. In DNA, the CDR3 is TGTGCCAGCAGTGGGGGGGGCCCGGAAGATACGCAGTATTTT. V gene TRBV7-8 combines with J gene TRBJ2-3; D is possibly TRBD2 (7 bases). This CDR3 contains 14 residues. Trimming removed 6 bases from V and 5 bases from J, with 15 bases in between. CDR1 SGHVS and CDR2 FQNEAQ come from the germline V gene.

This clone was seen just once. The V call is TRBV7-2, the J call TRBJ2-3; TRBD2 might be the D (5 bases). This CDR3 is 16 amino acids long. Germline V gene data show CDR1 as SGHTA and CDR2 as FQGNSA. V was clipped by 1 base and J by 2 bases, with 13 bases between them. The CDR3, as DNA: TGTGCCAGCAGCTTAGGCGGGCTAGCCCTCACAGATACGCAGTATTTT. Its protein is CASSLGGLALTDTQYF.

The V gene is TRBV11-2, the J gene TRBJ2-1, with TRBD2 matching over 11 bases. V gave up 2 bases and J gave up 2 bases; unmatched junction bases: 5. This CDR3 spans 17 amino acids. In germline, CDR1 is SGHAT, CDR2 FQNNGV. The CDR3 DNA reads as TGTGCCAGCAGCTTACTAGCGGGGGGCCTAGCCTACAATGAGCAGTTCTTC. Encoded protein: CASSLLAGGLAYNEQFF.

The chain links TRBV30 to TRBJ1-5, with TRBD1 matching 8 bases. The CDR3 runs to 13 residues. Germline V lookup: CDR1 GTSNPN, CDR2 SVGIG (reference sequence). With V trimmed by 2 bases and J by 4 bases, 1 base remained unmatched. CDR3 in amino acids: CAWSWDRNQPQHF. The CDR3, as DNA: TGTGCCTGGAGTTGGGACAGGAATCAGCCCCAGCATTTT.

The chain combines TRBV4-1 with TRBJ2-7; TRBD2 is a possible D gene (5 bases). Germline V gene data show CDR1 as MGHRA and CDR2 as YSYEKL. Trimming shortened V by 2 bases and J by 1 base, and 9 bases separated the two germline ends. This CDR3 has 14 amino acids. This chain's CDR3 is CASSQMTGSYEQYF. The CDR3 DNA follows: TGCGCCAGCAGCCAAATGACGGGATCCTACGAGCAGTACTTC.

The chain combines TRBV7-9 with TRBJ1-4; TRBD1 agrees at 8 bases. CDR1 is SEHNR and CDR2 is FQNEAQ in the germline V gene (reference sequence). This CDR3 spans 16 amino acids. The V and J ends lost 8 bases and 4 bases, in that order; junction bases with no gene match: 12. This CDR3 is CASAASGTGFNEKLFF. DNA of the CDR3: TGTGCCAGCGCGGCATCCGGGACAGGTTTTAATGAAAAACTGTTTTTT.

This chain uses TRBV29-1 with TRBJ2-1, with TRBD2 as a possible D gene (5 bases). Germline loops: CDR1 SQVTM, CDR2 ANQGSEA. Trimming took 3 bases from V and 8 from J, leaving 20 bases between them. This CDR3 spans 15 amino acids. The CDR3 bases are TGCAGCGTTGATTCTGCGCGGACTGGTGCGGATGAGCAGTTCTTC. Its translation is CSVDSARTGADEQFF.

This clone was seen once. The J gene is TRBJ2-3, the V gene TRBV7-3; D perhaps matches TRBD2 (7 bases). The germline gives CDR1 SGHTA, CDR2 FQGTGA. The CDR3 runs to 16 residues. With 1 base removed from V and 0 bases from J, the gap between germline ends came to 11 bases. Here the CDR3 DNA reads TGTGCCAGCAGCTTAAGAGGGGGGGCCAGCACAGATACGCAGTATTTT. Residues: CASSLRGGASTDTQYF.

This sequence joins TRBV27 and TRBJ2-5; D unresolved. Matching the DNA end better, TRBJ2-7 makes the J call doubtful. CDR3 length equals 16 residues. Germline V lookup: CDR1 MNHEY, CDR2 SMNVEV (reference sequence). CDR3 residues: CASKLSSARGIDEQYF. The CDR3 DNA is TGTGCCAGCAAACTATCGTCCGCCAGAGGCATAGACGAGCAGTACTTC.

The chain recombines TRBV6-1 with TRBJ2-6, with 16 nucleotides matching TRBD2. The CDR3 loop spans 19 amino acids. CDR1 MNHNS and CDR2 SASEGT come from the germline V gene. The V segment lost 2 bases and the J segment 2 bases; nucleotides outside the gene matches: 3. The CDR3 spells CASSEPGLAGGAGANVLTF. DNA of the CDR3: TGTGCCAGCAGTGAACCGGGACTAGCGGGGGGGGCTGGGGCCAACGTCCTGACTTTC.

This chain connects TRBV7-9 to TRBJ2-5; D is undetermined. TRBJ2-7 explains the end of the DNA better; the J call may be wrong. The CDR3 consists of 15 residues. CDR1 is SEHNR, CDR2 FQNEAQ, per germline (reference sequence). The CDR3 loop is CASSPRRGTSHEQYF. The CDR3 DNA reads as TGTGCCAGCAGCCCCCGAAGAGGCACTTCCCACGAGCAGTACTTC.

The chain employs TRBV5-1 and TRBJ2-1; tentative D call: TRBD2 (6 bases). Germline loops: CDR1 SGHRS, CDR2 YFSETQ. Between the trimmed V and J ends, which lost 4 bases and 6 bases, there was a span of 20 bases. The CDR3 has 16 amino acids. CDR3 sequence: CASSLTPSEGINEQFF. In nucleotides, the CDR3 is TGCGCCAGCAGCCTCACTCCTAGCGAGGGTATCAATGAGCAGTTCTTC.

V usage is TRBV25-1 and J usage is TRBJ1-6; tentative D call: TRBD1 (6 bases). CDR1 MGHDK and CDR2 SYGVNS come from the germline V gene. There are 15 residues in the CDR3. Trimming took 6 bases from V and 6 from J, leaving 15 bases between them. The CDR3 region has the DNA TGTGCCAGCAGCGGACAGATGGCATTTAATTCACCCCTCCACTTT. As protein: CASSGQMAFNSPLHF. Combining the CDR3 with reference TRBV25-1 and TRBJ1-6 gives the whole variable domain EADIYQTPRYLVIGTGKKITLECSQTMGHDKMYWYQQDPGMELHLIHYSYGVNSTEKGDLSSESTVSRIRTEHFPLTLESARPSHTSQYLCASSGQMAFNSPLHFGNGTRLTVT.